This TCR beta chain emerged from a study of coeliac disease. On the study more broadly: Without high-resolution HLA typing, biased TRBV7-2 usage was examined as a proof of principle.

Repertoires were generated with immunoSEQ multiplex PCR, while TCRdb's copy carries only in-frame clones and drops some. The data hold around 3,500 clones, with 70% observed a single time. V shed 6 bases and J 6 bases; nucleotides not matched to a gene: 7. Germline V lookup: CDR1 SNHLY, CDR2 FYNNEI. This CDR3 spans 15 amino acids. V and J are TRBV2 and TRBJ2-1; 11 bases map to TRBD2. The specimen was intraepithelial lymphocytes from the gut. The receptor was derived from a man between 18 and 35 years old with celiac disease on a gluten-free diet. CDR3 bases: TGTGCCAGCAGAAGGCCTAGCGGGGGGTCCAATGAGCAGTTCTTC. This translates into CASRRPSGGSNEQFF.